This TCR beta chain stems from a study of OX40 agonist ivuxolimab in advanced cancers. Background on the study: Dose-escalation patients' cancers were hepatocellular carcinoma, melanoma, renal cell or head and neck cancer. One hepatocellular carcinoma and a couple of cutaneous melanoma patients partially responded.

Trimming at V came to 0 bases and at J to 4 bases, leaving 6 bases not matched to a gene. The CDR3 has 17 amino acids. Germline CDR1 and CDR2: SGHTA and FQGNSA. Here immunoSEQ multiplex PCR was the method, and the copy in TCRdb shows in-frame clones only, minus some. The sample includes about 61,000 clones, approximately 77% of them seen just once. Note on this clone: Antigen: not known.

General study results and limits: Dosing at 0.1 to 3.0 mg/kg was accompanied by clonal expansion of CD4+ and CD8+ blood T cells by week 6.

The source material was CD4+ or CD8+ T cells sorted from blood, sampled in a trial of the OX40 agonist ivuxolimab. The sequence was obtained from an adult with an advanced solid tumor such as melanoma, head and neck, liver or kidney cancer. This chain uses TRBV7-2 with TRBJ2-3, with 11 bases lining up with TRBD1. The CDR3 region has the DNA TGTGCCAGCAGCTTAGCGCGCGGACAGGGGGCATCAGATACGCAGTATTTT. Its protein is CASSLARGQGASDTQYF.